The sequence of this T cell receptor (beta chain) was determined in a study of blood T cell repertoires in COVID-19. As for the study in general: The origin of the acute and convalescent COVID-19 samples was the United States, Italy and Spain.

Data came from immunoSEQ multiplex PCR; TCRdb stores just in-frame clones and leaves some out. The table includes fewer than 55,000 clones, 80% to 85% detected once. This CDR3 contains 15 residues. Looked up from germline, CDR1 is SGDLS and CDR2 is YYNGEE. Trimming removed 3 bases from V and 4 bases from J, with 14 bases in between. Sequenced sample: peripheral blood. The sequence was obtained from a woman older than 75 with COVID-19, enrolled during active disease. The chain couples TRBV9 to TRBJ2-1, with a possible D match to TRBD2 (5 bases). DNA for the CDR3: TGTGCCAGCAGCGCCGATACGGGGATGTACAATGAGCAGTTCTTC. Protein sequence: CASSADTGMYNEQFF.